This T cell receptor (beta chain) came from a study of cytomegalovirus exposure and HLA in healthy donors listed by TCRdb under 2017. With respect to the entire study: A later analysis indicated that the 120 or so validation repertoires were generated on the platform also employed for the 700 or so repertoires of the first cohort. The study aimed to test whether signatures of past pathogen exposure could be identified by cataloging public T cell receptors. High-throughput TCR immunosequencing, statistical association of individual TCRs with disease status, and machine learning were combined to predict cytomegalovirus infection status. Besides the first cohort of roughly 640 subjects, a separate validation cohort made up of 120 different subjects was used. Points the paper makes about the study in general: The authors suggested that the approach could potentially be extended to other disease states and immunological phenotypes. In vitro tests confirmed that a few of the cytomegalovirus-associated TCR beta chains recognize cytomegalovirus antigens. A later analysis had no HLA typing for the validation cohort, so co-occurrence there was scored across all 130 or so repertoires. The classifier was reported to diagnose cytomegalovirus status with high specificity and sensitivity in both the original and validation cohorts. Most TCR sequences were seen in very few donors, while some public TCRs were found in many individuals. The study listed approximately 160 TCR beta chains as associated with cytomegalovirus. Subsequent analysis determined that TCRs grouped into clusters in the first cohort also showed a tendency toward co-occurrence across the approximately 110 validation repertoires, and 85% to 95% of cluster scores exceeded 0.

Donors formed part of the validation cohort, which comprised 120 subjects and was distinct from the first cohort of over 500 subjects. The CDR3 runs 16 amino acids, cysteine and phenylalanine included. The only DNA kept is the CDR3, 48 bases in frame from the first base. V is cut by 5 bases and J by 0 bases, and the space between the germline ends is 13 bases. CDR1 and CDR2 are read off the germline V gene as KGHSY and FQNENV. On this clone: It has no known antigen specificity. No much larger clonotype is one base removed from it; base qualities were not supplied.

The library was built by means of the immunoSEQ multiplex PCR assay. Processing in the source paper ran as follows. A statistical classification framework was built to diagnose cytomegalovirus status from the catalog of TCR beta chain sequences. In its TCRdb copy, this immuneACCESS table keeps in-frame sequences only and misses some clones. Where compared with another copy, unresolved V genes explain less than half of these, and the others have no known cause. V and J calls and clone size follow that table, whereas D and trimming were derived from the DNA. The sample table holds 100,000 to 150,000 clones, of which about 91% were seen once. The ten largest clones take up around 1.2% of the sample.

Sequencing input: PBMCs. The source of this sequence is a young woman in good health and CMV-seronegative. The rearrangement combines TRBV16 with TRBJ1-4; perhaps TRBD1 is the D gene, with 5 bases matching. The CDR3 in this case is CASSRDSSATNEKLFF. The nucleotide sequence reads as follows: TGTGCCAGCAGCAGAGACAGCAGTGCAACTAATGAAAAACTGTTTTTT.